A single TCR beta chain is shown here with its context. Its antigen is unknown. Base qualities are missing; no much larger clone stands one base away. This specimen comes from a study of blood T cell repertoires in COVID-19 (dated by TCRdb to 2020 to 2022). Regarding the complete study: Samples from collaborators originated in the United States, Italy and Spain and spanned both the acute and convalescent phases of COVID-19. The prospective study material was composed of cDNA or gDNA derived from T cells, B-cell-depleted T cells, or PBMCs. Deeply sampled blood TCRbeta repertoires from subjects exposed to, actively infected with, or recovered from COVID-19 were included in the dataset. The repertoires were released in a freely available public database meant as a resource for research on the immune response to SARS-CoV-2. The samples were drawn from two sources: the first 160 participants of the ongoing ImmuneRACE study, and 1,254 subjects contributed by 6 global collaborators. Sample metadata almost always included a de-identified subject ID, COVID-19 status, age in years and sex. Where available, HLA class I and class II types were obtained from metadata supplied by the sample provider rather than from assay-based typing.

TCRbeta CDR3 regions were amplified from genomic DNA using the immunoSEQ Assay, a bias-controlled multiplex PCR. The authors' pipeline ran thus. Nucleated cell counts per sample were estimated from amplification of reference gene primers within the assay. To quantify the absolute abundance of each unique TCRbeta CDR3 rearrangement, sequence reads were collapsed and filtered. Productive Simpson clonality was computed per sample as the square root of Simpson's diversity index over productive rearrangements. Here the immuneACCESS table is served through TCRdb, limited to in-frame sequences with V and J called. Missing clones are a known gap in these copies; in checked studies unresolved V genes cover under half, and the rest lacks a known reason. V and J calls and clone size are as listed in that table; D and trimming were resolved from the DNA. This sample holds about 210,000 clones; under 95% were observed only once. The top ten clones comprise 1.2% of the sample.

The collaborating institutions used their own protocols to collect whole blood in K2EDTA tubes. For TCRbeta analysis, collaborators shipped samples in one of three forms: frozen whole blood, isolated PBMCs, or DNA extracted from either of those sample types. The study at large found these results: The quantity of clinical and demographic metadata differed by source and by participant and was supplied without curation.

The germline V gene (reference sequence) sets CDR1 to LGHDT and CDR2 to YNNKEL. V was cut back by 1 base and J by 5 bases, leaving a gap of 12 bases between them. The CDR3 contains 14 residues, cysteine and phenylalanine counted. The kept DNA is CDR3 alone, 42 bases in frame from the first base. Sequenced: peripheral blood. The receptor comes from a man aged 30 to 39 with acute or convalescent COVID-19. The chain employs TRBV3-1 (or the pseudogene TRBV3-2) and TRBJ2-7; a weak D assignment points to TRBD1 (5 bases agree). The base sequence is TGTGCCAGCAGCCAAGTGGGCAGGGTGGACGAGCAGTACTTC. This codes for CASSQVGRVDEQYF.